The 23 T cell receptor beta chains below all came from one sample that was sequenced in a study of Ad26.COV2.S vaccination and SARS-CoV-2 variants. Treatment specified: around 19 received Ad26.COV2.S at low or high dose, single or two shots; 5 received placebo; per-sample allocation not given. Samples came from day 63 after the first vaccine or placebo injection. The assay was immunoSEQ multiplex PCR, and TCRdb's table has in-frame clones only and misses some. The repertoire consists of about 420,000 clones, with 88% occurring once and the leading ten covering 3.6%. The sequencing here drew on peripheral blood, taken in a trial of Ad26.COV2.S vaccine versus placebo. The receptors come from a person aged 18-60 years who received the Ad26.COV2.S COVID-19 vaccine or a placebo.

V is TRBV30 and J is TRBJ2-3; 9 bases are a match to TRBD2. The V and J ends lost 0 bases and 3 bases, in that order; junction bases with no gene match: 1. Germline loops: CDR1 GTSNPN, CDR2 SVGIG (reference sequence). The CDR3 spans 14 residues. Written as DNA, the CDR3 is TGTGCCTGGAGTGTGGCGGGAGGGACAGATACGCAGTATTTT. Translated, it gives CAWSVAGGTDTQYF.

The V call is TRBV7-9, the J call TRBJ2-1, with TRBD2 identical over 15 bases. Germline V gene data show CDR1 as SEHNR and CDR2 as FQNEAQ (reference sequence). CDR3 size: 17 residues. Trimming at V came to 5 bases and at J to 10 bases, leaving 12 bases not matched to a gene. The CDR3 protein is CASSPRTSGGAGAEQFF. CDR3 bases: TGTGCCAGCAGCCCCAGGACTAGCGGGGGGGCAGGTGCCGAGCAGTTCTTC. Combining the CDR3 with reference TRBV7-9 and TRBJ2-1 gives the whole variable domain DTGVSQNPRHKITKRGQNVTFRCDPISEHNRLYWYRQTLGQGPEFLTYFQNEAQLEKSRLLSDRFSAERPKGSFSTLEIQRTEQGDSAMYLCASSPRTSGGAGAEQFFGPGTRLTVL.

The chain uses TRBV6-5 and TRBJ2-5, with TRBD2 matching 11 bases. CDR1 and CDR2 (germline): MNHEY, SVGAGI. The junction had 10 bases not matched to a gene; V was cut back by 7 bases and J by 6 bases. CDR3 size: 15 residues. The CDR3 sequence: CASISTSGGVQTQYF. The CDR3 DNA sequence: TGTGCCAGCATATCCACTAGCGGGGGAGTCCAGACCCAGTACTTC.

The V call is TRBV18, the J call TRBJ1-5; D might be TRBD1 (6 bases). Germline loops: CDR1 KGHSH, CDR2 LQKENI. The CDR3 consists of 14 residues. The V end was cut by 5 bases, the J end by 6 bases, with 14 bases between. The CDR3 protein is CASSSRGSAQPQHF. The CDR3 DNA follows: TGTGCCAGCTCATCCAGGGGTTCGGCTCAGCCCCAGCATTTT.

This clone was observed a few times. The V gene is TRBV6-5, the J gene TRBJ1-1; D gene unclear. Germline CDR1 MNHEY, CDR2 SVGAGI. Trimming shortened V by 10 bases and J by 0 bases, and 12 bases separated the two germline ends. This CDR3 is 13 amino acids long. The DNA for the CDR3 is TGTGCCACATTAGCAGAATTGAACACTGAAGCTTTCTTT. As protein: CATLAELNTEAFF.

This clone has only one observation. This chain links TRBV28 with TRBJ1-5, with D tentatively TRBD1 (5 bases). Germline loops: CDR1 MDHEN, CDR2 SYDVKM. Trimming removed 6 bases from V and 7 bases from J, with 19 bases in between. The CDR3 contains 15 residues. CDR3 sequence reads: CASRPWGGVYQPQHF. The CDR3 nucleotides are TGTGCCAGCAGACCCTGGGGAGGGGTGTACCAGCCCCAGCATTTT.

The rearrangement uses TRBV6-2 or TRBV6-3 and TRBJ1-2; the D gene is possibly TRBD1 (6 bases). The CDR3 spans 14 residues. Germline V CDR1 and CDR2: MNHEY, SVGEGT. Trimming took off 0 bases at V and 6 bases at J, with 11 bases between the two ends. This chain's CDR3 is CASSYSMGAHGYTF. DNA for the CDR3: TGTGCCAGCAGTTACTCGATGGGGGCCCATGGCTACACCTTC.

This clone turned up a few times. The CDR3 nucleotides read TGTGCCAGCAGCTTAGCGCAGGGAGAGATATACGAGCAGTACTTC. Protein sequence: CASSLAQGEIYEQYF. The chain couples TRBV7-9 to TRBJ2-7; perhaps D is TRBD1 or TRBD2 (5 bases each). Germline V gene data show CDR1 as SEHNR and CDR2 as FQNEAQ (reference sequence). V lost 0 bases to trimming and J lost 4 bases, with 13 bases between them. The CDR3 covers 15 residues.

The CDR3 region is CASSQDRVAANYGYTF. The CDR3 nucleotides are TGTGCCAGCAGCCAAGACAGGGTAGCAGCTAACTATGGCTACACCTTC. V usage is TRBV7-9 and J usage is TRBJ1-2; 7 nucleotides line up with TRBD1. Germline CDR1 and CDR2: SEHNR and FQNEAQ (reference sequence). V shed 5 bases and J 0 bases; nucleotides not matched to a gene: 9. CDR3 length: 16 amino acids.

The chain is built from TRBV4-1 and TRBJ2-3; D is perhaps TRBD1 (5 bases). The V and J ends lost 1 base and 0 bases respectively, with 11 bases between them. Germline lookup yields CDR1 MGHRA and CDR2 YSYEKL. The length of the CDR3 is 16 residues. The CDR3 bases are TGCGCCAGCAGCCAAGGAAGGGGCGCAAGCACAGATACGCAGTATTTT. Translation gives CASSQGRGASTDTQYF.

The chain recombines TRBV6-5 with TRBJ2-3; either TRBD1 or TRBD2 may supply D (6 bases each). This CDR3 comprises 13 residues. From germline, CDR1 is MNHEY and CDR2 SVGAGI. V gave up 7 bases and J gave up 2 bases, with 10 bases separating them. Here the CDR3 DNA reads TGTGCCAGCATCGGGGGCAACACAGATACGCAGTATTTT. It is translated as CASIGGNTDTQYF.

This clone was counted a single time. This chain links TRBV5-4 with TRBJ2-2; 8 bases map to TRBD1. The CDR3 length is 14 residues. The trim removed 2 bases at V and 4 bases at J, leaving 1 base unmatched. Germline assignment: CDR1 SGHNT and CDR2 YYREEE (reference sequence). The CDR3 region is CASSFTGGTGELFF. The DNA for the CDR3 is TGTGCCAGCAGCTTTACAGGGGGCACCGGGGAGCTGTTTTTT.

The chain carries TRBV6-5 and TRBJ2-7, with TRBD1 matching over 10 bases. Germline V CDR1 and CDR2: MNHEY, SVGAGI. Trimming removed 1 base from V and 7 bases from J; junction bases left unmatched: 7. The CDR3 runs 15 residues. CDR3 protein: CASSYLAGQGREQYF. The CDR3, as DNA: TGTGCCAGCAGTTACTTGGCGGGACAGGGGAGGGAGCAGTACTTC.

The chain is built from TRBV6-2 or TRBV6-3 and TRBJ2-5, with D possibly called TRBD1 or TRBD2 (5 bases each). Germline CDR1 reads MNHEY; CDR2 reads SVGEGT. The ends were cut back, 5 bases at V and 0 bases at J, with 13 bases in the middle. This CDR3 comprises 15 residues. The CDR3 DNA reads TGTGCCAGCAGTAAGCCTGGGACCCACCAAGAGACCCAGTACTTC. Its protein is CASSKPGTHQETQYF.

The rearrangement joins TRBV11-1 to TRBJ2-1; D unclear. Germline assignment: CDR1 SGHAT and CDR2 FQDESV (reference sequence). Trimming cost V 5 bases and J 0 bases, with 11 bases left between them. The CDR3 totals 15 residues. CDR3 sequence (DNA): TGTGCCAGCAGCCGATCGCAGTACTCCTACAATGAGCAGTTCTTC. This translates into CASSRSQYSYNEQFF.

The chain links TRBV7-9 to TRBJ1-4, with TRBD1 matching 8 bases. J gave up 4 bases and V 5 bases, and 3 bases lay outside the gene matches. The CDR3 is 14 amino acids. CDR1 is SEHNR, CDR2 FQNEAQ, per germline (reference sequence). The CDR3 reads CASSKGQDNEKLFF. CDR3 sequence (DNA): TGTGCCAGCAGCAAGGGACAGGATAATGAAAAACTGTTTTTT.

The chain has TRBV27 and TRBJ2-2; the D is unclear. The CDR3 consists of 12 residues. The germline V gene encodes CDR1 MNHEY and CDR2 SMNVEV (reference sequence). Trimming left V 1 base short and J 6 bases short, with 3 bases between. The CDR3 sequence: CASSLWPGELFF. CDR3 DNA sequence: TGTGCCAGCAGTTTATGGCCCGGGGAGCTGTTTTTT.

The chain joins TRBV12-2 to TRBJ2-1; the table's D call, TRBD2, has no DNA check behind it. TRBV12-2 is a known pseudogene. There are 18 residues in the CDR3. The CDR3 loop reads CASRSRGGRIYSYNEQFF. The CDR3 DNA follows: TGTGCAAGTCGCTCCCGGGGGGGGCGCATCTACTCCTACAATGAGCAGTTCTTC.

The chain has TRBV9 and TRBJ2-2; D not resolved. V was pared by 0 bases and J by 1 base, with 7 bases between. This CDR3 contains 15 residues. In germline, CDR1 is SGDLS, CDR2 YYNGEE. The chain's CDR3 is CASSVGAENTGELFF. The CDR3 nucleotides are TGTGCCAGCAGCGTAGGTGCGGAGAACACCGGGGAGCTGTTTTTT.

This sequence joins TRBV11-1 and TRBJ2-7, with D tentatively TRBD1 (6 bases). Germline-derived CDR1 and CDR2 are SGHAT and FQDESV (reference sequence). The germline V and J ends were trimmed by 3 bases and 0 bases, with 6 bases remaining between them. The length of the CDR3 is 13 residues. This CDR3 reads CASSLGASYEQYF. CDR3 bases: TGTGCCAGCAGCTTGGGGGCCTCCTACGAGCAGTACTTC.

The V gene is TRBV29-1, the J gene TRBJ1-4; no definite D call. The CDR3 is made up of 13 amino acids. The V and J ends lost 6 bases and 5 bases respectively, with 13 bases between them. Germline CDR1 and CDR2: SQVTM and ANQGSEA. The CDR3 sequence is CSVMGFGNEKLFF. The CDR3 region has the DNA TGCAGCGTAATGGGATTTGGGAATGAAAAACTGTTTTTT.

This sequence joins TRBV7-2 and TRBJ2-2; 11 bases are shared with TRBD2. The CDR3 contains 17 residues. The germline CDR1 and CDR2 sequences are SGHTA and FQGNSA. The V gene end was trimmed by 1 base and the J gene end by 0 bases; junction bases not matched to a gene: 1. The CDR3 nucleotides are TGTGCCAGCAGCTTAGAGGGACTAGCGGCGAACACCGGGGAGCTGTTTTTT. Encoded protein: CASSLEGLAANTGELFF. Together with reference TRBV7-2 and TRBJ2-2, the CDR3 gives the full variable domain: GAGVSQSPSNKVTEKGKDVELRCDPISGHTALYWYRQSLGQGLEFLIYFQGNSAPDKSGLPSDRFSAERTGGSVSTLTIQRTQQEDSAVYLCASSLEGLAANTGELFFGEGSRLTVL.

This chain links TRBV3-1 (or the pseudogene TRBV3-2) with TRBJ1-5; D gene uncertain. The CDR3 length is 13 residues. Germline V lookup: CDR1 LGHDT, CDR2 YNNKEL (reference sequence). The germline V and J ends were trimmed by 4 bases and 0 bases, with 4 bases remaining between them. The CDR3 reads CASSRGSNQPQHF. The CDR3 nucleotides are TGTGCCAGCAGCCGGGGTAGCAATCAGCCCCAGCATTTT.